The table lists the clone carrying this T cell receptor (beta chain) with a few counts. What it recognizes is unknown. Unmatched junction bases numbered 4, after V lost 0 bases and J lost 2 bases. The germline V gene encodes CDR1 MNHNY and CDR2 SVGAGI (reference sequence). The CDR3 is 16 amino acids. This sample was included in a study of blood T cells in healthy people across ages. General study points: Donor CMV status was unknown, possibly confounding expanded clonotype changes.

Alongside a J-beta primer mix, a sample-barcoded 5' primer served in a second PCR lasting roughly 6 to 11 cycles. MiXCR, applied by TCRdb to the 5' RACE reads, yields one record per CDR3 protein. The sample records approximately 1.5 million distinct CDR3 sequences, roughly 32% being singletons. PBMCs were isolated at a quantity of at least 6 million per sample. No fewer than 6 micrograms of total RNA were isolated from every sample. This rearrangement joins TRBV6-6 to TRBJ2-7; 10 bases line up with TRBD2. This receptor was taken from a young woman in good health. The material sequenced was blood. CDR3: CASSYSSGRAAYEQYF. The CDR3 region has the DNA TGTGCCAGCAGTTACTCGAGCGGGAGGGCCGCCTACGAGCAGTACTTC.